Detailed here is one TCR beta chain. The repertoire was sequenced with immunoSEQ multiplex PCR; TCRdb's copy has only in-frame clones and lacks some. The sample contains around 310,000 clones, 85% to 90% of which appear only once. Treatment reported: 15 to 20 received Ad26.COV2.S at low or high dose, single or two shots; several received placebo; per-sample allocation not given. On day 63 after the first injection, vaccine and placebo recipients gave samples. These data are taken from a study of Ad26.COV2.S vaccination and SARS-CoV-2 variants. Study-wide background: Intramuscular Ad26.COV2.S at 5x10^10 or 1x10^11 viral particles.

Germline V CDR1 and CDR2: MNHEY, SVGAGI. Trimming stripped 6 bases from V and 4 bases from J, with 12 bases between. CDR3 length: 13 amino acids. The chain links TRBV6-5 to TRBJ1-2, with a possible D match to TRBD1 (6 bases). The source of this sequence is a person between 18 and 65 years old who received the Ad26.COV2.S COVID-19 vaccine or a placebo. Sequences were derived from peripheral blood, sampled in a trial of Ad26.COV2.S vaccine versus placebo. The DNA of the CDR3 is TGTGCCAGCAGACAACCGGACAGCTATGGCTACACCTTC. It yields the protein CASRQPDSYGYTF.